These 20 T cell receptor beta chains came from one sample sequenced in a study of blood T cell repertoires in COVID-19. The method was immunoSEQ multiplex PCR; TCRdb's version includes in-frame clones alone and lacks a portion of them. Of under 250,000 clones listed, around nine tenths are singletons. The specimen was peripheral blood. The receptors were gathered from a man older than 75 with acute or convalescent COVID-19.

V is TRBV28 and J is TRBJ1-1, with D possibly matching TRBD1 (6 bases). Germline CDR1 MDHEN, CDR2 SYDVKM. The CDR3 loop spans 14 amino acids. V was clipped by 4 bases and J by 4 bases, with 13 bases between them. The CDR3, as DNA: TGTGCCAGCAGTTCGGGACAATTTAGCACTGAAGCTTTCTTT. It translates to CASSSGQFSTEAFF.

J is TRBJ1-4 and V is TRBV6-1, with D possibly being TRBD1 (6 bases). V lost 1 base and J lost 5, with 8 bases in between. Germline CDR1 MNHNS, CDR2 SASEGT. The CDR3 has 14 amino acids. The CDR3 coding sequence is TGTGCCAGCAGTGAAGACAGGGTCAATGAAAAACTGTTTTTT. This gives the protein CASSEDRVNEKLFF.

The CDR3 DNA reads TGTGCCAGCAGTACCGGGACAAGACACACCGGGGAGCTGTTTTTT. This codes for CASSTGTRHTGELFF. The chain couples TRBV3-1 (or the pseudogene TRBV3-2) to TRBJ2-2; tentatively, D is TRBD1 (6 bases). V was trimmed by 6 bases and J by 3 bases, leaving 14 bases between them. CDR3 length: 15 residues. The V gene's germline CDR1 is LGHDT and CDR2 YNNKEL (reference sequence).

The chain uses TRBV6-2 or TRBV6-3 and TRBJ1-5; D remains ambiguous. V was pared by 3 bases and J by 5 bases, with 11 bases between. The germline gives CDR1 MNHEY, CDR2 SVGEGT. The CDR3 has 14 residues. CDR3 sequence: CASSYSSSYQPQHF. The CDR3 DNA follows: TGTGCCAGCAGTTATAGCAGTTCGTATCAGCCCCAGCATTTT.

This rearrangement joins TRBV19 to TRBJ1-2; D gene ambiguous. Per the germline V gene, CDR1 is LNHDA and CDR2 is SQIVND (reference sequence). The CDR3 has 14 residues. V was shortened by 7 bases and J by 6 bases, with 18 bases between the two germline ends. This chain's CDR3 is CASTFNRVINGYTF. The CDR3 DNA sequence: TGTGCCAGTACTTTCAACAGAGTGATAAATGGCTACACCTTC.

The genes are TRBV9 and TRBJ2-3; D remains ambiguous. Germline V gives CDR1 SGDLS, CDR2 YYNGEE. This CDR3 is built from 14 residues. The ends were cut back, 4 bases at V and 0 bases at J, with 9 bases in the middle. The CDR3 spells CASSSRRSTDTQYF. The CDR3 bases are TGTGCCAGCAGCTCTAGAAGGAGCACAGATACGCAGTATTTT.

This clone has a single count. The CDR3 sequence: CAISESIYSGYTF. CDR3 coding DNA: TGTGCCATCAGTGAGTCGATCTACAGCGGCTACACCTTC. This chain uses TRBV10-3 with TRBJ1-2, with no clear D. Germline V gene sequence: CDR1 ENHRY, CDR2 SYGVKD. The CDR3 has 13 amino acids. The V gene lost 0 bases and the J gene lost 8 bases, with 10 bases spanning the gap.

The chain recombines TRBV15 with TRBJ2-3, with a tentative D call TRBD2 (6 bases). CDR3 size: 16 residues. Per germline, CDR1 LNHNV and CDR2 YYDKDF (reference sequence). Trimming cost V 5 bases and J 4 bases, with 19 bases left between them. CDR3 amino acids: CATSGLTSLSPDTQYF. The CDR3 coding sequence is TGTGCCACCAGCGGATTGACTAGTTTGAGTCCAGATACGCAGTATTTT.

This clone was counted a single time. J is TRBJ1-2 and V is TRBV6-5; D remains ambiguous. The CDR3 is made up of 13 amino acids. CDR1 and CDR2 (germline): MNHEY, SVGAGI. Deletions cut 2 bases from V and 7 bases from J, with 11 bases between. This CDR3 reads CASSYDTFGGYTF. Here the CDR3 DNA reads TGTGCCAGCAGTTACGACACCTTCGGTGGCTACACCTTC.

V gene TRBV24-1 combines with J gene TRBJ1-2, with D perhaps matching TRBD1 (6 bases). Trimming stripped 4 bases from V and 3 bases from J, with 11 bases between. This CDR3 is built from 14 residues. In germline, CDR1 is KGHDR, CDR2 SFDVKD. CDR3 protein: CATSDEDSYYGYTF. The CDR3 coding sequence is TGTGCCACCAGTGACGAGGACAGCTACTATGGCTACACCTTC.

The V call is TRBV6-5, the J call TRBJ2-5; 7 bases align to TRBD1. The CDR3 consists of 15 residues. Losses at the gene ends were 5 bases for V and 2 bases for J; bases not matched to a gene: 8. Germline V CDR1 and CDR2: MNHEY, SVGAGI. CDR3 protein: CASSTTTGKQETQYF. The CDR3 coding sequence is TGTGCCAGCAGTACCACGACAGGGAAACAAGAGACCCAGTACTTC.

The chain is built from TRBV12-3 or TRBV12-4 and TRBJ1-2, with D hard to call. Between the trimmed V and J ends, which lost 6 bases and 2 bases, there was a span of 7 bases. This CDR3 has 12 amino acids. The CDR3 is CASSQINYGYTF. The CDR3, as DNA: TGTGCCAGCAGCCAGATAAACTATGGCTACACCTTC.

V and J are TRBV7-2 and TRBJ2-2; 8 bases fit TRBD2. This CDR3 region has 17 residues. Germline V gene lookup returns CDR1 SGHTA and CDR2 FQGNSA. Trimming at V came to 7 bases and at J to 6 bases, leaving 16 bases not matched to a gene. CDR3 residues: CASTFGGSGRRAGELFF. The CDR3 bases are TGTGCCAGCACCTTCGGCGGGAGCGGGAGAAGGGCCGGGGAGCTGTTTTTT.

This sequence joins TRBV5-6 and TRBJ2-7, with D perhaps TRBD1 (6 bases). Trimming took off 6 bases at V and 3 bases at J, with 25 bases between the two ends. This CDR3 has 17 amino acids. The germline V gene encodes CDR1 SGHDT and CDR2 YYEEEE. In DNA, the CDR3 is TGTGCCAGCAACGATGGGGTCGGGGCAGGGGAATACTACGAGCAGTACTTC. Translated, it gives CASNDGVGAGEYYEQYF.

The chain has TRBV28 and TRBJ2-3; 9 bases are a match to TRBD2. The CDR3 is 14 amino acids. Germline assignment: CDR1 MDHEN and CDR2 SYDVKM. The trim removed 6 bases at V and 6 bases at J, leaving 7 bases unmatched. CDR3 nucleotides: TGTGCCAGCAGAGTTAGCGGGAGTAGGGATACGCAGTATTTT. It specifies CASRVSGSRDTQYF. Using reference TRBV28 and TRBJ2-3 for the parts outside the CDR3, the full variable domain is DVKVTQSSRYLVKRTGEKVFLECVQDMDHENMFWYRQDPGLGLRLIYFSYDVKMKEKGDIPEGYSVSREKKERFSLILESASTNQTSMYLCASRVSGSRDTQYFGPGTRLTVL.

The chain's CDR3 is CASSYRGDGNSPLHF. In DNA, the CDR3 is TGTGCCAGCAGTTACAGGGGTGACGGTAATTCACCCCTCCACTTT. The chain employs TRBV6-6 and TRBJ1-6, with D maybe TRBD1 (5 bases). Trimming cost V 2 bases and J 6 bases, with 11 bases left between them. CDR1 and CDR2 (germline): MNHNY, SVGAGI (reference sequence). The length of the CDR3 is 15 residues.

Of note for this clone: The sample carries other DNA sequences with the same CDR3. This chain connects TRBV11-1 to TRBJ1-4; D uncertain. This CDR3 region has 13 residues. V lost 1 base and J lost 7, with 7 bases in between. CDR1 is SGHAT, CDR2 FQDESV, per germline (reference sequence). This CDR3 reads CASSLDLGEKLFF. DNA of the CDR3: TGTGCCAGCAGCTTAGACCTCGGTGAAAAACTGTTTTTT.

The chain uses TRBV27 and TRBJ2-7, with TRBD1 matching over 7 bases. Looked up from germline, CDR1 is MNHEY and CDR2 is SMNVEV (reference sequence). Unmatched junction bases numbered 14, after V lost 6 bases and J lost 3 bases. The CDR3 runs 16 residues. Here the CDR3 DNA reads TGTGCCAGCAGAACCCCCCCGGCGACAGGGCGCTACGAGCAGTACTTC. Its translation is CASRTPPATGRYEQYF.

This chain uses TRBV3-1 (or the pseudogene TRBV3-2) with TRBJ2-1, with a weak D call TRBD1 (6 bases). V gave up 0 bases and J gave up 5 bases, with 14 bases separating them. The CDR3 consists of 16 residues. In germline, CDR1 is LGHDT, CDR2 YNNKEL (reference sequence). CDR3 nucleotide sequence: TGTGCCAGCAGCCAAGATTCCAGGGGCCCCAACAATGAGCAGTTCTTC. It codes for CASSQDSRGPNNEQFF.

The chain uses TRBV19 and TRBJ2-1, with D possibly being TRBD2 (6 bases). The CDR3 contains 11 residues. Trimming left V 6 bases short and J 6 bases short, with 6 bases between. Per germline, CDR1 LNHDA and CDR2 SQIVND (reference sequence). This CDR3 is CASRGGNEQFF. In nucleotides, the CDR3 is TGTGCCAGTAGGGGGGGCAATGAGCAGTTCTTC.